The text below deals with one TCR beta chain. As processed by the authors: The assay estimated nucleated cells by amplifying reference gene primers. The data were produced by immunoSEQ multiplex PCR, yet TCRdb's version contains in-frame clones alone and is incomplete. For V, J and clone size, that table is used; D and trimming come from the DNA. The sample lists roughly 170,000 clones, 70% to 85% seen once, with around 7% in the top ten. This sample is part of a study of blood T cell repertoires in COVID-19. The overall study: COVID-19 samples from acute and convalescent phases originated in the United States, Italy and Spain. The cDNA or gDNA used as material had been derived from T cells, B-cell-depleted T cells, or PBMCs.

The CDR3 has 16 residues. CDR1 and CDR2 from the germline V gene are SGHTA and FQGTGA. V was trimmed by 3 bases and J by 0 bases, leaving 13 bases between them. This TCR was recovered from a human donor in a cohort sampled during active COVID-19. Input material: peripheral blood. The chain recombines TRBV7-3 with TRBJ2-3; D might be TRBD2 (7 bases). The DNA for the CDR3 is TGTGCCAGCAGCTTGACGGGGGGCCTCAGCACAGATACGCAGTATTTT. Encoded protein: CASSLTGGLSTDTQYF.